Listed here are 4 T cell receptor beta chains from one sample, sequenced in a study of T cell clonality in common variable immunodeficiency. Profiling relied on immunoSEQ multiplex PCR, and the TCRdb table lists in-frame clones only, not all of them. The sample holds 45,000 to 55,000 clones, and no clone turns up only once. The source material was peripheral blood mononuclear cells. All receptors derive from a person aged 18 to 75 in good health.

This clone came up many times. The CDR3 end lies 3 residues beyond the end of the read and is filled in from the germline J gene. This chain connects TRBV7-8 to TRBJ1-4; D remains ambiguous. The V end lost 0 bases, the J end lost 1 base, and 9 bases lay between the germline ends. CDR1 is SGHVS and CDR2 is FQNEAQ in the germline V gene. The CDR3 has 16 amino acids. CDR3 bases read: TGTGCCAGCAGCTTAGCAGGGTTGGGAACTAATGAAAAA. It translates to CASSLAGLGTNEK. The whole CDR3 sequence reads CASSLAGLGTNEKLFF.

Many counts were recorded for this clone. The read ends 3 residues shy of where the CDR3 ends; the end is completed using the germline J gene. The V and J genes are TRBV7-8 and TRBJ1-1; D gene uncertain. This CDR3 spans 13 amino acids. Germline V gene data show CDR1 as SGHVS and CDR2 as FQNEAQ. Incomplete CDR3 DNA: TGTGCCAGCAGCTTAGATGAGGGCCGGGGA. This translates into CASSLDEGRG. The complete CDR3 sequence is CASSLDEGRGAFF.

There are many counts of this clone. The sequenced fragment ends 3 residues before the CDR3 boundary, so the rest is inferred from the germline J gene. This chain joins TRBV19 and TRBJ1-1; tentatively, D is TRBD1 (5 bases). The CDR3 extends over 15 amino acids. Germline loops: CDR1 LNHDA, CDR2 SQIVND (reference sequence). Trimming removed 7 bases at V and 0 bases at J, with 15 bases between. The CDR3: CASNLGGSLNTEAFF. CDR3 DNA, as far as it was read: TGTGCCAGTAACCTGGGGGGGTCCCTGAACACTGAA.

This clone was observed at least ten times. The read finishes 3 residues shy of the CDR3 end, and the germline J gene is used to complete it. This chain uses TRBV18 with TRBJ2-7; tentatively, D is TRBD2 (6 bases). Trimming removed 3 bases from V and 3 bases from J, with 15 bases in between. Germline CDR1 and CDR2: KGHSH and LQKENI. CDR3 size: 15 residues. CDR3: CASSPFKSSVYEQYF. The sequenced CDR3 bases are TGTGCCAGCTCACCCTTCAAGTCTAGCGTCTACGAG. The full variable domain, its missing parts supplied by reference TRBV18 and TRBJ2-7, is NAGVMQNPRHLVRRRGQEARLRCSPMKGHSHVYWYRQLPEEGLKFMVYLQKENIIDESGMPKERFSAEFPKEGPSILRIQQVVRGDSAAYFCASSPFKSSVYEQYFGPGTRLTVT.